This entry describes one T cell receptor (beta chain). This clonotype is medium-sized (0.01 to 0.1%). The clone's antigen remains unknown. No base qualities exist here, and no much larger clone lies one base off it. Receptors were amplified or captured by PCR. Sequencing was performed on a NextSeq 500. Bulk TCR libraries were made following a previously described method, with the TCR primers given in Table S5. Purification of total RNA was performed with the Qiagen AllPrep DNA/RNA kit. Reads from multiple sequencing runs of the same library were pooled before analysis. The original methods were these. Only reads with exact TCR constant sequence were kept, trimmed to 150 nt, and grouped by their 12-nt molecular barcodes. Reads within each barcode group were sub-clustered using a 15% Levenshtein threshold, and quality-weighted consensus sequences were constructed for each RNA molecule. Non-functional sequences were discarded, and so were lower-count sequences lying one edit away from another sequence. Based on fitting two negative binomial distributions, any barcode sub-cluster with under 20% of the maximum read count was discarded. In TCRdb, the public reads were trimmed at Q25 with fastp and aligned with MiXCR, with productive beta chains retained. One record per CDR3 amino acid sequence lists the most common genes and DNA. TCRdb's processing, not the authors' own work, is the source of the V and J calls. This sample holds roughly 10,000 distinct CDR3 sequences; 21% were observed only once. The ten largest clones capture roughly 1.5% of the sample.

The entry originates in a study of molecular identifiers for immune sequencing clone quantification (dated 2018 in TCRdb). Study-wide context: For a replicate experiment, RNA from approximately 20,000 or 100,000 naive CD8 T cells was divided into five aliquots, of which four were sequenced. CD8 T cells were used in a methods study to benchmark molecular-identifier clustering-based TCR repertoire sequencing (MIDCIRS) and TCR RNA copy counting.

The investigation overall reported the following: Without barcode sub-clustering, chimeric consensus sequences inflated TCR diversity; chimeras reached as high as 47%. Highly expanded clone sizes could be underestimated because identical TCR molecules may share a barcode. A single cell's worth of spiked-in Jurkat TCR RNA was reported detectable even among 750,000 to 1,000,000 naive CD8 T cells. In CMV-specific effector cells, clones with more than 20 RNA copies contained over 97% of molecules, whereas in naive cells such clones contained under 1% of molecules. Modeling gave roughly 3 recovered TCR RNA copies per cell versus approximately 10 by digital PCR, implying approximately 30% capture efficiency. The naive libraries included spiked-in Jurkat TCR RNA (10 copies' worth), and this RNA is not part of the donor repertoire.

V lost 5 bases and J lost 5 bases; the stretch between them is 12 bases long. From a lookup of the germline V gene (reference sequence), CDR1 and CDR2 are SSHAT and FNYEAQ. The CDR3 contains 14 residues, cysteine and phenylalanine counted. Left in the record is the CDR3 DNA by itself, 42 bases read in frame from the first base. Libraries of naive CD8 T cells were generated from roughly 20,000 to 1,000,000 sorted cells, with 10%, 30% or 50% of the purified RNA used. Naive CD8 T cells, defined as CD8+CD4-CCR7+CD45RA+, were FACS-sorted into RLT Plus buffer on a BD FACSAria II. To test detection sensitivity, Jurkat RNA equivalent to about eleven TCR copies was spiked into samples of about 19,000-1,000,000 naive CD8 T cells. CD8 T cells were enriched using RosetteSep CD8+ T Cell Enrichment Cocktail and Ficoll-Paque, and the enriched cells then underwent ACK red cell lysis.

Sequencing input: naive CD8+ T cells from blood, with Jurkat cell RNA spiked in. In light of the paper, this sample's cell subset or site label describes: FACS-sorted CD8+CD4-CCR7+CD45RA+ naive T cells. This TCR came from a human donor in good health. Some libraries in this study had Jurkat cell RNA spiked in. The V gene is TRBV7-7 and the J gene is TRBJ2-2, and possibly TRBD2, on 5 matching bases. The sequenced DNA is TGTGCCAGCAGCCAGGAGGCCGATACCGGGGAGCTGTTTTTT. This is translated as CASSQEADTGELFF.